These 25 T cell receptor beta chains share one sample of origin, sequenced in a study of tumor and adjacent non-tumor tissue in lung cancer. Three rounds of nested PCR, following a modified ARM-PCR protocol, produced the TCRbeta library. In TCRdb, the multiplex PCR reads were re-called with MiXCR into one record per CDR3 protein. The sample yields roughly 200,000 distinct CDR3 sequences, 70% to 75% seen once. No cell sorting was done before RNA was extracted from the tissue. Specimen: lung tumor tissue. The receptors here all came from a man between 60 and 70 years old with non-small cell lung cancer.

J is TRBJ2-3 and V is TRBV5-1; 10 bases agree with TRBD2. The junction had 7 bases not matched to a gene; V was cut back by 3 bases and J by 0 bases. The CDR3 totals 17 residues. CDR1 and CDR2 from the germline V gene are SGHRS and YFSETQ. This CDR3 is CASSSGPAGGSTDTQYF. CDR3 DNA: TGCGCCAGCAGCTCGGGACCAGCGGGGGGGAGCACAGATACGCAGTATTTT.

Note on this clonotype: The junction and the germline gene differ at one end; a read error may be behind it. The chain employs TRBV4-1 and TRBJ1-5; no clear D. Germline V CDR1 and CDR2: MGHRA, YSYEKL. The CDR3 loop spans 16 amino acids. The DNA for the CDR3 is TGCGCCAGCAGCCCGAAGATCATGGGTAGCAATCGGCCCCAGCATTTT. It is translated as CASSPKIMGSNRPQHF.

This clonotype has a single count. A much larger clone differs by one base, so this may be a read error. The chain links TRBV14 to TRBJ2-3, with D perhaps matching TRBD2 (5 bases). Germline lookup yields CDR1 SGHDN and CDR2 FVKESK. This CDR3 is 16 amino acids long. The CDR3 region is CASSQRRRSSTDTRYF. The CDR3 DNA sequence: TGTGCCAGCAGCCAAAGACGTCGGTCTAGCACAGATACGCGGTATTTT.

On this clonotype itself: This sequence may be a read error, since a much larger clone differs from it by one base. V and J are TRBV6-5 and TRBJ2-3, with 11 bases fitting TRBD1. The CDR3 has 14 residues. Germline V gives CDR1 MNHEY, CDR2 SVGAGI. This CDR3 is CASRTGGSKDTHYF. The CDR3 DNA reads as TGTGCCAGCCGGACAGGGGGCTCGAAAGATACGCACTATTTT.

The CDR3 sequence: CASSQEGGASDYNEQFF. In nucleotides, the CDR3 is TGCGCCAGCAGCCAAGAAGGGGGGGCTAGCGACTACAATGAGCAGTTCTTC. This chain links TRBV4-3 with TRBJ2-1; tentatively, D is TRBD2 (7 bases). Germline lookup yields CDR1 LGHNA and CDR2 YSLEER. Trimming pared 0 bases from V and 3 bases from J, leaving 15 bases between. The CDR3 spans 17 residues.

The genes are TRBV11-2 and TRBJ2-5, with D possibly TRBD2 on 6 matching bases. Germline CDR1 SGHAT, CDR2 FQNNGV. The CDR3 runs to 15 residues. The CDR3 nucleotides read TGTGTCAACAGCCCCCACCAGGAGGGGCGTGAGACCCAGTACTTC. Translation gives CVNSPHQEGRETQYF.

Comments on this clonotype: A much more abundant neighbour one base away suggests this may be a read error. The chain employs TRBV4-1 and TRBJ2-1, with a possible D match to TRBD1 (5 bases). This CDR3 has 17 amino acids. In germline, CDR1 is MGHRA, CDR2 YSYEKL. The germline V and J ends were trimmed by 0 bases and 0 bases, with 12 bases remaining between them. CDR3 nucleotide sequence: TGCGCCAGCAGCCAAGATGAACAGGAAATCTCCTACAATGAGCAGTTCTTC. Residues: CASSQDEQEISYNEQFF.

This clonotype was seen more than once but under ten times. The chain combines TRBV20-1 with TRBJ1-2, with a weak D call TRBD1 (6 bases). The CDR3 extends over 13 amino acids. Germline loops: CDR1 DFQATT, CDR2 SNEGSKA (reference sequence). Trimming shortened V by 3 bases and J by 2 bases, and 10 bases separated the two germline ends. CDR3 in amino acids: CSASPQGNYGYTF. The CDR3 DNA is TGCAGTGCTAGTCCTCAGGGGAACTATGGCTACACCTTC.

This clonotype came up a few times. The gene calls are TRBV6-2 or TRBV6-3 and TRBJ1-5, with D unclear. V lost 2 bases and J lost 11, with 7 bases in between. Germline V gives CDR1 MNHEY, CDR2 SVGEGT. The CDR3 extends over 11 amino acids. The CDR3 sequence is CASSYPSAQHF. CDR3 DNA: TGTGCCAGCAGTTACCCCTCGGCCCAGCATTTT.

On this clonotype itself: The CDR3 does not end in the conserved phenylalanine or tryptophan, so this is likely a read error. This rearrangement joins TRBV5-1 to TRBJ2-3; no definite D call. Germline CDR1 and CDR2: SGHRS and YFSETQ. V was trimmed by 0 bases and J by 4 bases, leaving 15 bases between them. CDR3 size: 16 residues. The CDR3 loop reads CASSLGLVSNADTQYL. CDR3 DNA: TGCGCCAGCAGCTTGGGTTTAGTGAGTAACGCAGATACGCAGTATTTA.

The rearrangement uses TRBV4-3 and TRBJ2-7, with 9 bases matching TRBD2. Germline CDR1 reads LGHNA; CDR2 reads YSLEER. After removal of 0 bases from V and 2 bases from J, the junction contained 14 bases not matched to a gene. This CDR3 has 19 residues. CDR3 loop: CASSQDRHPTSGRTYEQYF. DNA for the CDR3: TGCGCCAGCAGCCAAGACCGGCACCCCACTAGCGGGCGGACCTACGAGCAGTACTTC.

This clonotype was found a few times. This chain uses TRBV5-5 with TRBJ2-2; no firm D call. Between the trimmed V and J ends, which lost 0 bases and 2 bases, there was a span of 8 bases. Germline V gives CDR1 SGHKS, CDR2 YYEKEE (reference sequence). This CDR3 has 15 amino acids. CDR3 in amino acids: CASSLAPGNTGELFF. CDR3 DNA: TGTGCCAGCAGCTTGGCCCCAGGAAACACCGGGGAGCTGTTTTTT.

The V call is TRBV11-2, the J call TRBJ1-3; 7 nucleotides align to TRBD1. This CDR3 is built from 16 residues. The germline gives CDR1 SGHAT, CDR2 FQNNGV. This CDR3 is CVRSEQGSRSGNTIYF. CDR3 sequence (DNA): TGTGTCAGAAGCGAACAGGGGTCGAGGTCTGGAAACACCATATATTTT.

Concerning this clonotype itself: A read error may produce the germline difference seen at one junction end. This chain joins TRBV30 and TRBJ1-1; 7 positions match TRBD1. In germline, CDR1 is GTSNPN, CDR2 SVGIG (reference sequence). This CDR3 region has 13 residues. CDR3 DNA: TGTGCCTGGGAGACAGGGATGAACACTCAAGCTTTCTTT. As protein: CAWETGMNTQAFF.

The chain uses TRBV12-3 or TRBV12-4 and TRBJ2-1; D perhaps matches TRBD1 (6 bases). The CDR3 consists of 13 residues. V lost 5 bases and J 5 bases, leaving 10 bases between the germline ends. CDR3 sequence: CASSREGDNEQFF. For the CDR3, the DNA is TGTGCCAGCAGTAGAGAGGGGGACAATGAGCAGTTCTTC.

This clonotype showed up just a few times. The V gene is TRBV5-6, the J gene TRBJ2-1; no firm D call. In germline, CDR1 is SGHDT, CDR2 YYEEEE. The ends were cut back, 1 base at V and 10 bases at J, with 9 bases in the middle. CDR3 length: 12 residues. CDR3 DNA: TGTGCCAGCAGCTTGCCGGATGGGGAGCAGTTCTTC. It translates to CASSLPDGEQFF.

About this clonotype: A read error is possible here, since a much larger clone lies one base away. The chain combines TRBV5-5 with TRBJ1-2, with a weak D call TRBD1 (5 bases). Germline CDR1 and CDR2: SGHKS and YYEKEE (reference sequence). The CDR3 has 15 residues. For the CDR3, the DNA is TGTGCCAGCAGCTTGGGCCCAGGGCCCAACTATGTCTACACCTTC. Translation: CASSLGPGPNYVYTF.

A remark on this clonotype: At one end the junction does not follow the germline gene, possibly because of a read error. CDR3 in DNA: TGCAGTGATAGAGATAGCGCCCGGGCAGGAGGGCCTACAGATACGCAGTATTTT. This gives the protein CSDRDSARAGGPTDTQYF. The rearrangement uses TRBV20-1 and TRBJ2-3, with D possibly TRBD2 on 6 matching bases. The CDR3 is 18 amino acids. Germline V gene lookup returns CDR1 DFQATT and CDR2 SNEGSKA (reference sequence).

To note about this clonotype: This clone may be a read error of a much larger clone one base away. This sequence joins TRBV12-3 or TRBV12-4 and TRBJ2-7; possibly TRBD2 for D (6 bases). V shed 4 bases and J shed 6 bases, with 16 bases lying between them. This CDR3 region has 14 residues. The CDR3 spells CASSYNGSGSEQYF. The CDR3 DNA reads as TGTGCCAGCAGTTATAACGGGAGTGGTTCCGAGCAGTACTTC.

In its sample, this clonotype was seen a few times. The V and J genes are TRBV5-6 and TRBJ2-6, with D possibly TRBD1 on 5 matching bases. V was pared by 6 bases and J by 0 bases, with 10 bases between. The CDR3 runs 15 residues. Germline assignment: CDR1 SGHDT and CDR2 YYEEEE. The CDR3 nucleotides read TGTGCCAGCAATACAGGAATCTCTGGGGCCAACGTCCTGACTTTC. Translation: CASNTGISGANVLTF.

A word on this clonotype: A junction boundary mismatches the germline segment, possibly from a read error. The J gene is TRBJ1-1, the V gene TRBV11-3; D unclear. There are 14 residues in the CDR3. Germline CDR1 and CDR2: SGHNT and YENEEA. The CDR3 bases are TGTGCCAGCAGTCGCAGTGAAGACAACACTGAAGCTTTATTT. Translating it yields CASSRSEDNTEALF.

On this clonotype itself: A read error may be the cause here, since a much bigger clone is one base away. This chain links TRBV11-3 with TRBJ2-7, with TRBD2 matching over 8 bases. Germline CDR1 SGHNT, CDR2 YENEEA. This CDR3 is built from 14 residues. The CDR3 DNA reads as TGTGTCAGCGCCAAAGGGACTAGATTCGCCGAGCAGTACTTC. Residues: CVSAKGTRFAEQYF.

This clonotype occurred a few times. V usage is TRBV5-4 and J usage is TRBJ2-2; D is uncertain. This CDR3 region has 16 residues. V gave up 7 bases and J gave up 5 bases, with 21 bases separating them. Germline-derived CDR1 and CDR2 are SGHNT and YYREEE (reference sequence). In DNA form, the CDR3 reads TGTGCCAGCTGCTCCGCACCGAACACAAGAACCGGGGAGCTGTTTTTT. This sequence encodes CASCSAPNTRTGELFF.

This chain links TRBV6-5 with TRBJ2-5, with 7 bases lining up with TRBD2. Germline CDR1 and CDR2: MNHEY and SVGAGI. The CDR3 length is 14 residues. The CDR3 is CDCCDTGTAGAQYF. The CDR3 DNA is TGTGACTGCTGTGATACCGGGACCGCGGGGGCCCAGTACTTC.

The V and J genes are TRBV29-1 and TRBJ2-5; 11 nucleotides align to TRBD2. There are 14 residues in the CDR3. The V and J ends lost 6 bases and 0 bases, in that order; junction bases with no gene match: 3. Germline lookup yields CDR1 SQVTM and CDR2 ANQGSEA. The CDR3 region has the DNA TGCAGCGTCGGGACTAGCGGCCACCAAGAGACCCAGTACTTC. As protein: CSVGTSGHQETQYF.